This T cell receptor beta chain was identified in a study of siplizumab effects on memory and regulatory T cells. General observations from the study: Researchers could map only a minor fraction of alloreactive clones to unstimulated subsets.

CDR3 length equals 16 residues. In germline, CDR1 is MNHEY, CDR2 SMNVEV (reference sequence). V was clipped by 5 bases and J by 3 bases; unmatched bases: 7. In the case of this clone: What it binds is unknown.

TCRdb keeps only in-frame clones here, not all; method: immunoSEQ multiplex PCR. The repertoire includes over 65,000 clones, approximately 95% of them detected once, and about 18% sits in the top ten. The clonotype originates from a human donor in good health. The chain joins TRBV27 to TRBJ2-3; 11 nucleotides match TRBD1. Material for sequencing was CD8+ T cells sorted from blood. The CDR3 loop reads CASSAGQGDLTDTQYF. Written as DNA, the CDR3 is TGTGCCAGCAGTGCGGGACAGGGGGACTTAACAGATACGCAGTATTTT.